The 32 T cell receptor beta chains below were found in one sample sequenced in a study of regulatory T cells in long-lasting Graves disease. Researchers made TCR beta libraries by using iRepertoire HTBI primers and running Arm-PCR on CDR3 regions. TCRdb independently ran MiXCR on the multiplex PCR reads; one entry per CDR3 protein. The sample consists of around 420,000 distinct CDR3 sequences, roughly a sixth of them appearing once. Time point described: newly diagnosed GD, antithyroid drugs for less than 3 months. PBMC-derived RNA was used for the TCR library. The sample in question was peripheral blood mononuclear cells (PBMCs), obtained at new diagnosis, from a patient treated with antithyroid drugs. Every receptor here comes from a female donor with Graves disease.

The chain joins TRBV29-1 to TRBJ2-2; 9 nucleotides align to TRBD1. Germline assignment: CDR1 SQVTM and CDR2 ANQGSEA. Trimming took 7 bases from V and 6 from J; bases not matched to a gene: 9. This CDR3 contains 14 residues. Written as DNA, the CDR3 is TGCAGCGGATTACAGGGGGCCCGACCCGGGGAGCTGTTTTTT. As protein: CSGLQGARPGELFF.

The chain couples TRBV20-1 to TRBJ1-1; D is ambiguous. CDR3 size: 13 residues. V lost 3 bases, J lost 3 bases, and 11 bases lay in between. CDR1 DFQATT and CDR2 SNEGSKA come from the germline V gene (reference sequence). The CDR3 here is CSASAESHTEAFF. DNA of the CDR3: TGCAGTGCTAGTGCGGAGAGTCACACTGAAGCTTTCTTT.

This clonotype was detected many times. The genes are TRBV19 and TRBJ1-6; D perhaps matches TRBD1 (5 bases). Trimming pared 5 bases from V and 7 bases from J, leaving 12 bases between. Per germline, CDR1 LNHDA and CDR2 SQIVND (reference sequence). The CDR3 is 14 amino acids. The CDR3 bases are TGTGCCAGTAGTGTCGGGACGGTGAATTCACCCCTCCACTTT. Protein: CASSVGTVNSPLHF.

This clonotype was detected a few times. J is TRBJ1-3 and V is TRBV5-1; D is unresolved. The length of the CDR3 is 14 residues. Germline CDR1 reads SGHRS; CDR2 reads YFSETQ. Trimming shortened V by 7 bases and J by 0 bases, and 11 bases separated the two germline ends. In nucleotides, the CDR3 is TGCGCCAGCTATGACCGGAACTCTGGAAACACCATATATTTT. Its protein is CASYDRNSGNTIYF.

This clonotype came up a few times. One end of the junction is discordant with germline, which a read error may explain. The V gene is TRBV5-6, the J gene TRBJ2-7; unclear D gene. The CDR3 sequence is 12 residues long. The germline V gene encodes CDR1 SGHDT and CDR2 YYEEEE. CDR3 amino acids: CASSLAFVQSEF. The CDR3 nucleotides read TGTGCCAGCAGCTTGGCGTTTGTGCAGAGCGAATTC.

This clonotype was picked up many times. Written as DNA, the CDR3 is TGTGCCAGCAGCTTTAGTGTCAGGGGGGTGGATACGCAGTATTTT. Encoded protein: CASSFSVRGVDTQYF. The J gene is TRBJ2-3, the V gene TRBV5-5; tentative D call: TRBD1 (7 bases). Germline V gene data show CDR1 as SGHKS and CDR2 as YYEKEE (reference sequence). V was cut by 2 bases and J by 6 bases, with 16 bases left in between. This CDR3 has 15 amino acids. Looking up the rest from reference TRBV5-5 and TRBJ2-3 gives the full variable domain: DAGVTQSPTHLIKTRGQQVTLRCSPISGHKSVSWYQQVLGQGPQFIFQYYEKEERGRGNFPDRFSARQFPNYSSELNVNALLLGDSALYLCASSFSVRGVDTQYFGPGTRLTVL.

This clonotype has just a few counts. The rearrangement joins TRBV6-1 to TRBJ2-7, with D unresolved. Per germline, CDR1 MNHNS and CDR2 SASEGT. V lost 10 bases to trimming and J lost 2 bases, with 18 bases between them. The CDR3 spans 14 residues. CDR3 residues: CATPLDAAPYEQYF. The DNA for the CDR3 is TGTGCCACCCCACTGGACGCCGCTCCCTACGAGCAGTACTTC.

This clonotype was counted ten times or more. V is TRBV12-5 and J is TRBJ2-1; unclear D gene. V shed 3 bases and J shed 1 base, with 10 bases lying between them. The CDR3 runs to 15 residues. Germline V gene sequence: CDR1 LGHNT, CDR2 FRNRAP. This CDR3 is CASGFLKGSYNEQFF. CDR3 nucleotide sequence: TGTGCTAGTGGTTTTTTGAAGGGATCCTACAATGAGCAGTTCTTC.

Many counts were recorded for this clonotype. The chain couples TRBV11-2 to TRBJ2-7; 7 bases agree with TRBD2. The CDR3 has 14 amino acids. Germline trimming cut 1 base from V and 2 bases from J; bases unmatched to any gene: 2. Per the germline V gene, CDR1 is SGHAT and CDR2 is FQNNGV. DNA for the CDR3: TGTGCCAGCAGCTTAGGAGGGACTACCTACGAGCAGTACTTC. Translating gives CASSLGGTTYEQYF.

The table lists this clonotype with a few counts. V gene TRBV6-5 combines with J gene TRBJ1-4, with TRBD1 matching 12 bases. Per the germline V gene, CDR1 is MNHEY and CDR2 is SVGAGI. The CDR3 is 15 residues long. Trimming at V came to 0 bases and at J to 8 bases, leaving 1 base not matched to a gene. CDR3 amino acids: CASSYSGTGGEKLFF. The CDR3 nucleotides are TGTGCCAGCAGTTACTCGGGGACAGGGGGCGAAAAACTGTTTTTT.

This clonotype appeared a few times. V and J are TRBV12-3 or TRBV12-4 and TRBJ2-6; D is perhaps TRBD1 or TRBD2 (6 bases each). This CDR3 region has 18 residues. Trimming pared 3 bases from V and 4 bases from J, leaving 19 bases between. The CDR3 sequence is CASSFGGPGFRGANVLTF. The DNA of the CDR3 is TGTGCCAGCAGTTTCGGGGGCCCAGGGTTTAGGGGGGCCAACGTCCTGACTTTC.

The table lists this clonotype with many counts. The V call is TRBV19, the J call TRBJ2-3, with D possibly being TRBD1 (5 bases). Germline V gene sequence: CDR1 LNHDA, CDR2 SQIVND (reference sequence). Trimming stripped 3 bases from V and 4 bases from J, with 11 bases between. The CDR3 spans 14 residues. The CDR3 here is CASSMAGKADTQYF. The DNA of the CDR3 is TGTGCCAGTAGTATGGCAGGGAAGGCAGATACGCAGTATTTT.

In regard to this clonotype: A much larger clone differs from this one at a single base, so this may be a read error. This rearrangement joins TRBV27 to TRBJ1-2; perhaps TRBD1 as D (5 bases). The CDR3 is made up of 16 amino acids. Between the trimmed V and J ends, which lost 11 bases and 8 bases, there was a span of 30 bases. The germline CDR1 and CDR2 sequences are MNHEY and SMNVEV (reference sequence). The CDR3 DNA follows: TGTGCCTCCAGTGACCCGGGGCCAGTACCCCCGTCGGGCTACACCTTC. Amino acids: CASSDPGPVPPSGYTF.

This clonotype was observed a few times. The chain carries TRBV24-1 and TRBJ2-1; 9 bases match TRBD2. V was clipped by 3 bases and J by 1 base; unmatched bases: 3. CDR3 size: 16 residues. CDR1 and CDR2 from the germline V gene are KGHDR and SFDVKD. CDR3 nucleotide sequence: TGTGCCACCAGTGATACCCTAGCGGGGTCCTACAATGAGCAGTTCTTC. The encoded protein is CATSDTLAGSYNEQFF.

This clonotype was picked up many times. The chain employs TRBV30 and TRBJ2-7, with a possible D match to TRBD1 (5 bases). The germline V gene encodes CDR1 GTSNPN and CDR2 SVGIG (reference sequence). Trimming cost V 2 bases and J 6 bases, with 14 bases left between them. The CDR3 is 13 amino acids. The CDR3 DNA reads as TGTGCCTGGAGTAACTACAGGCTCCGCGAGCAGTACTTC. Its translation is CAWSNYRLREQYF. The entire variable domain, with the rest obtained from reference TRBV30 and TRBJ2-7, is as follows: SQTIHQWPATLVQPVGSPLSLECTVEGTSNPNLYWYRQAAGRGLQLLFYSVGIGQISSEVPQNLSASRPQDRQFILSSKKLLLSDSGFYLCAWSNYRLREQYFGPGTRLTVT.

This clonotype was observed at least ten times. This rearrangement joins TRBV6-5 to TRBJ1-1, with a weak D call TRBD1 (6 bases). Germline CDR1 is MNHEY and CDR2 is SVGAGI. This CDR3 has 15 residues. V was trimmed by 4 bases and J by 5 bases, leaving 17 bases between them. This chain's CDR3 is CASSSYLDRKTEAFF. CDR3 coding DNA: TGTGCCAGCAGTTCCTACCTCGACAGGAAAACTGAAGCTTTCTTT.

This clonotype has at least ten counts. The rearrangement links TRBV3-1 to TRBJ2-1, with unresolved D. V shed 2 bases and J shed 6 bases, with 14 bases lying between them. CDR3 length equals 15 residues. Per the germline V gene, CDR1 is LGHDT and CDR2 is YNNKEL (reference sequence). DNA of the CDR3: TGTGCCAGCAGCCAACCCGAAGGGCTGACCAATGAGCAGTTCTTC. Amino acids: CASSQPEGLTNEQFF.

This clonotype has just a few counts. This chain links TRBV10-2 with TRBJ2-1; no firm D call. This CDR3 spans 14 amino acids. Trimming left V 5 bases short and J 0 bases short, with 8 bases between. CDR1 is WSHSY and CDR2 is SAAADI in the germline V gene. As DNA, the CDR3 is TGCGCCAGCAGTATCCAGAGCTCCTACAATGAGCAGTTCTTC. It specifies CASSIQSSYNEQFF.

This clonotype was observed many times. The chain carries TRBV4-3 and TRBJ1-4; D is possibly TRBD1 (5 bases). Germline V CDR1 and CDR2: LGHNA, YSLEER. The CDR3 length is 13 residues. V shed 3 bases and J shed 7 bases, with 9 bases lying between them. The CDR3: CASSQAGLEKLFF. In DNA, the CDR3 is TGCGCCAGCAGCCAGGCAGGGCTTGAAAAACTGTTTTTT.

This clonotype was seen ten or more times. The chain links TRBV25-1 to TRBJ1-6; the match to TRBD1 covers 8 bases. The CDR3 totals 16 residues. Germline V CDR1 and CDR2: MGHDK, SYGVNS. Trimming took 5 bases from V and 8 from J; bases not matched to a gene: 11. CDR3 nucleotides: TGTGCCAGCAGTTCCCCGAAGACAGGGGTTCATTCACCCCTCCACTTT. Translating gives CASSSPKTGVHSPLHF.

This clonotype showed up many times. The chain uses TRBV20-1 and TRBJ1-2, with D unclear. CDR3 length: 11 amino acids. The germline V and J ends were trimmed by 3 bases and 6 bases, with 8 bases remaining between them. The germline CDR1 and CDR2 sequences are DFQATT and SNEGSKA (reference sequence). CDR3 sequence: CSARVRHGYTF. The CDR3 nucleotides are TGCAGTGCTAGGGTCAGGCATGGCTACACCTTC.

CDR3 protein: CASRDRTEAFF. CDR3 sequence (DNA): TGTGCCAGCAGAGACAGGACTGAAGCTTTCTTT. The chain links TRBV6-1 to TRBJ1-1; perhaps TRBD1 as D (6 bases). Germline loops: CDR1 MNHNS, CDR2 SASEGT. The CDR3 runs to 11 residues. Deletions cut 6 bases from V and 5 bases from J, with 7 bases between.

This clonotype was seen at least ten times. The genes are TRBV11-2 and TRBJ1-2; TRBD1 matches at 8 bases. The CDR3 sequence is 15 residues long. Looked up from germline, CDR1 is SGHAT and CDR2 is FQNNGV. After removal of 7 bases from V and 8 bases from J, the junction contained 15 bases not matched to a gene. The CDR3 here is CASNPVRGRRWGYTF. CDR3 nucleotide sequence: TGTGCCAGCAACCCGGTCAGGGGGCGGAGGTGGGGCTACACCTTC.

Comment on this clonotype: This may arise from a read error, as a much more abundant clone is one base away. The chain uses TRBV12-5 and TRBJ2-5; D gene uncertain. The length of the CDR3 is 11 residues. Per the germline V gene, CDR1 is LGHNT and CDR2 is FRNRAP. With 5 bases removed from V and 5 bases from J, the gap between germline ends came to 6 bases. As DNA, the CDR3 is TGTGCTAGTGGTCCAAGGGAGACCCAGTACTTC. This translates into CASGPRETQYF.

This clonotype came up many times. This chain joins TRBV28 and TRBJ2-2; a possible D gene is TRBD1 (6 bases). V shed 4 bases and J shed 5 bases, with 11 bases lying between them. This CDR3 spans 14 amino acids. Germline V gene lookup returns CDR1 MDHEN and CDR2 SYDVKM. The CDR3 nucleotides read TGTGCCAGCAGTTCGGACAGCCATACCGGGGAGCTGTTTTTT. Protein product: CASSSDSHTGELFF.

The chain recombines TRBV11-2 with TRBJ2-5; 8 nucleotides agree with TRBD1. J lost 3 bases, V lost 6 bases, and 12 bases had no gene match. The CDR3 covers 16 residues. Per the germline V gene, CDR1 is SGHAT and CDR2 is FQNNGV. Here the CDR3 DNA reads TGTGCCAGCAGTCGGACAGGGTGGCTGGAAGAAGAGACCCAGTACTTC. Encoded protein: CASSRTGWLEEETQYF.

In the case of this clonotype: One base away lies a much larger clone, so this may be a sequencing read error. This chain links TRBV30 with TRBJ2-3; D uncertain. The germline V gene has CDR1 GTSNPN and CDR2 SVGIG (reference sequence). The CDR3 length is 11 residues. V lost 2 bases to trimming and J lost 5 bases, with 5 bases between them. Written as DNA, the CDR3 is TGTGCCTGGAGTCCCCAAGATACGCAGTATTTT. Its translation: CAWSPQDTQYF.

This clonotype showed up many times. V is TRBV12-3 or TRBV12-4 and J is TRBJ2-5, with 8 bases identical to TRBD1. Germline trimming cut 1 base from V and 2 bases from J; bases unmatched to any gene: 3. The CDR3 extends over 15 amino acids. The CDR3: CASSLGQGRQETQYF. Written as DNA, the CDR3 is TGTGCCAGCAGTTTAGGACAGGGGAGGCAAGAGACCCAGTACTTC.

This clonotype was counted ten times or more. The chain recombines TRBV27 with TRBJ1-4; D perhaps matches TRBD1 (5 bases). Trimming took off 3 bases at V and 8 bases at J, with 16 bases between the two ends. This CDR3 is 15 amino acids long. The germline CDR1 and CDR2 sequences are MNHEY and SMNVEV (reference sequence). The CDR3 sequence: CASSFSVTAGEKLFF. The DNA for the CDR3 is TGTGCCAGCAGTTTCAGCGTCACGGCAGGGGAAAAACTGTTTTTT.

This clonotype was found many times. This sequence joins TRBV7-2 and TRBJ1-5; 7 positions match TRBD1. CDR1 and CDR2 (germline): SGHTA, FQGNSA. With V trimmed by 2 bases and J by 6 bases, 7 bases remained unmatched. CDR3 length: 15 amino acids. The CDR3 DNA follows: TGTGCCAGCAGCTTATTGCAGGGGGTCTTTCAGCCCCAGCATTTT. It codes for CASSLLQGVFQPQHF. Filled out from reference TRBV7-2 and TRBJ1-5, the complete variable domain reads GAGVSQSPSNKVTEKGKDVELRCDPISGHTALYWYRQSLGQGLEFLIYFQGNSAPDKSGLPSDRFSAERTGGSVSTLTIQRTQQEDSAVYLCASSLLQGVFQPQHFGDGTRLSIL.

This clonotype was detected ten times or more. The chain carries TRBV5-6 and TRBJ1-2, with D unresolved. Germline loops: CDR1 SGHDT, CDR2 YYEEEE. CDR3 size: 11 residues. V lost 4 bases and J 8 bases, leaving 9 bases between the germline ends. The CDR3 nucleotides read TGTGCCAGCAGCGCAGCCGGCGGCTACACCTTC. Its translation is CASSAAGGYTF.

This clonotype has only a few counts. The junction departs from germline at one end; a sequencing error may be responsible. The chain couples TRBV18 to TRBJ1-1; TRBD1 is a possible D gene (5 bases). CDR3 length: 11 residues. CDR1 KGHSH and CDR2 LQKENI come from the germline V gene. CDR3 in DNA: TGTGCCAGCTCACTGGGGCAGGCGGCTCTCTTT. Translation gives CASSLGQAALF.